Below, one T cell receptor (beta chain) is given with its context. The data are from a study of blood T cell repertoires in COVID-19. The method was immunoSEQ multiplex PCR; TCRdb's version includes in-frame clones alone and lacks a portion of them. This sample carries some 48,000 clones, around 82% of them seen once, and the ten largest clones take roughly 5%. CDR1 and CDR2 from the germline V gene are SGHNT and YYREEE (reference sequence). V lost 4 bases and J lost 3, with 10 bases in between. This CDR3 spans 13 amino acids. The clonotype originates from a human donor in a cohort sampled during active COVID-19. Sequenced input: peripheral blood. The chain combines TRBV5-4 with TRBJ2-5; possibly TRBD2 for D (6 bases). This chain's CDR3 is CASSRGLEETQYF. CDR3 in DNA: TGTGCCAGCAGCCGGGGACTTGAAGAGACCCAGTACTTC. Full variable domain (outside the CDR3, taken from reference TRBV5-4 and TRBJ2-5): ETGVTQSPTHLIKTRGQQVTLRCSSQSGHNTVSWYQQALGQGPQFIFQYYREEENGRGNFPPRFSGLQFPNYSSELNVNALELDDSALYLCASSRGLEETQYFGPGTRLLVL.